These 18 T cell receptor beta chains were sequenced from one sample in a study of vaccination and CD4 T cells after COVID-19. As for treatment: roughly 10-day PBMC culture with coronavirus spike peptide pools or control peptides (ViraFEST assay). These TCRs' antigens remain unknown. Oncomine TCR Beta short-read sequencing was applied to DNA from cultured CD4+ T cells. TCRdb recomputed calls from the PCR reads with MiXCR, one row per CDR3 protein. The sample has about 22,000 distinct CDR3 sequences, 60% to 80% seen once. Sequences were derived from CD4+ T cells from blood, cultured in vitro, sampled before SARS-CoV-2 vaccination. These receptors were taken from a human donor who received a COVID-19 vaccine.

The chain joins TRBV12-3 or TRBV12-4 to TRBJ1-5; no clear D gene. V dropped 6 bases and J dropped 3 bases, with 15 bases sitting between them. The CDR3 runs to 15 residues. The CDR3 nucleotides read TGTGCCAGCAGCACTACCGGACGGGCCAATCAGCCCCAGCATTTT. Amino acid sequence: CASSTTGRANQPQHF.

There are a few counts of this clonotype. The V gene is TRBV10-3, the J gene TRBJ1-2; no clear D. The V gene lost 4 bases and the J gene lost 1 base, with 10 bases spanning the gap. The CDR3 contains 14 residues. Germline V gene data show CDR1 as ENHRY and CDR2 as SYGVKD. The CDR3 nucleotides are TGTGCCATCAGTGGTCGAGCGGGTAACTATGGCTACACCTTC. Its protein product is CAISGRAGNYGYTF.

J is TRBJ2-5 and V is TRBV20-1; 12 nucleotides line up with TRBD2. J gave up 5 bases and V 6 bases, and 4 bases lay outside the gene matches. This CDR3 has 13 residues. In germline, CDR1 is DFQATT, CDR2 SNEGSKA (reference sequence). The CDR3 DNA reads TGCAGTGCCAGACTAGCGGGGGTGGAGACCCAGTACTTC. This translates into CSARLAGVETQYF.

V usage is TRBV6-1 and J usage is TRBJ1-5; D might be TRBD1 (6 bases). Between the trimmed V and J ends, which lost 7 bases and 5 bases, there was a span of 18 bases. This CDR3 contains 15 residues. Germline lookup yields CDR1 MNHNS and CDR2 SASEGT. DNA for the CDR3: TGTGCCAGCACCCTCGACGGGGGCATAGATCAGCCCCAGCATTTT. Its translation is CASTLDGGIDQPQHF.

The J gene is TRBJ1-1, the V gene TRBV7-9, with D uncertain. Trimming removed 7 bases from V and 3 bases from J, with 12 bases in between. The germline gives CDR1 SEHNR, CDR2 FQNEAQ (reference sequence). CDR3 length equals 13 residues. CDR3 sequence reads: CASTLRLDTEAFF. In DNA, the CDR3 is TGTGCCAGCACCCTCCGCCTAGACACTGAAGCTTTCTTT.

A single count supports this clonotype. This chain uses TRBV7-8 with TRBJ2-3, with D possibly matching TRBD2 (6 bases). Deletions cut 3 bases from V and 6 bases from J, with 13 bases between. Germline V gene data show CDR1 as SGHVS and CDR2 as FQNEAQ. There are 14 residues in the CDR3. CDR3 coding DNA: TGTGCCAGCAGCTTGGTAACTAGCTCGGATACGCAGTATTTT. Its protein product is CASSLVTSSDTQYF.

In its sample, this clonotype was seen a few times. The J gene is TRBJ1-2, the V gene TRBV6-1; D not resolved. From germline, CDR1 is MNHNS and CDR2 SASEGT. The CDR3 contains 14 residues. Trimming took 8 bases from V and 0 from J, leaving 13 bases between them. The CDR3 sequence is CASFTWLSNYGYTF. The CDR3 DNA is TGTGCCAGCTTTACGTGGCTTTCTAACTATGGCTACACCTTC.

The V and J genes are TRBV20-1 and TRBJ2-5; TRBD2 might be the D (5 bases). The CDR3 contains 14 residues. Germline lookup yields CDR1 DFQATT and CDR2 SNEGSKA (reference sequence). Trimming cost V 0 bases and J 5 bases, with 13 bases left between them. The CDR3, as DNA: TGCAGTGCTAGAGATTCACTAGTTTACGAGACCCAGTACTTC. It is translated as CSARDSLVYETQYF.

The chain combines TRBV7-9 with TRBJ2-7; D may be TRBD1 (6 bases). The CDR3 runs 15 residues. Germline loops: CDR1 SEHNR, CDR2 FQNEAQ (reference sequence). V was trimmed by 6 bases and J by 0 bases, leaving 15 bases between them. The CDR3 coding sequence is TGTGCCAGCAGACCCGACAGGTCAAGCTCCTACGAGCAGTACTTC. It yields the protein CASRPDRSSSYEQYF.

The DNA for the CDR3 is TGTGCCATGAAAGCAGGGACAGGGGACTACAATGAGCAGTTCTTC. It specifies CAMKAGTGDYNEQFF. The chain recombines TRBV5-4 with TRBJ2-1; 10 bases are shared with TRBD1. The CDR3 spans 15 residues. The trim removed 9 bases at V and 3 bases at J, leaving 9 bases unmatched. The germline V gene encodes CDR1 SGHNT and CDR2 YYREEE (reference sequence).

The genes are TRBV6-1 and TRBJ2-4; 8 bases are a match to TRBD2. V shed 6 bases and J 6 bases; nucleotides not matched to a gene: 10. The CDR3 spans 15 residues. Germline V lookup: CDR1 MNHNS, CDR2 SASEGT. CDR3 nucleotides: TGTGCCAGCAGCCAAGCCTTAGCGGGGAGAAACATTCAGTACTTC. This translates into CASSQALAGRNIQYF.

The chain employs TRBV20-1 and TRBJ2-7; no reliable D call. Looked up from germline, CDR1 is DFQATT and CDR2 is SNEGSKA (reference sequence). V was trimmed by 6 bases and J by 4 bases, leaving 22 bases between them. This CDR3 comprises 15 residues. The CDR3 DNA follows: TGCAGTGCCCACGGTAACGTTTATCCACGATACGAGCAGTACTTC. It is translated as CSAHGNVYPRYEQYF.

The genes are TRBV2 and TRBJ1-4; D perhaps matches TRBD1 (6 bases). V dropped 3 bases and J dropped 5 bases, with 13 bases sitting between them. The CDR3 runs to 15 residues. Germline V gene data show CDR1 as SNHLY and CDR2 as FYNNEI. CDR3 protein: CASSDVGTLNEKLFF. CDR3 DNA sequence: TGTGCCAGCAGTGATGTAGGGACACTAAATGAAAAACTGTTTTTT.

This chain uses TRBV20-1 with TRBJ2-4, with D perhaps TRBD2 (6 bases). Per germline, CDR1 DFQATT and CDR2 SNEGSKA (reference sequence). The CDR3 is made up of 14 amino acids. The ends were cut back, 5 bases at V and 6 bases at J, with 17 bases in the middle. CDR3 amino acids: CSARSGLTANIQYF. In DNA form, the CDR3 reads TGCAGTGCTCGGTCTGGACTAACCGCAAACATTCAGTACTTC.

The V and J genes are TRBV15 and TRBJ2-7, with TRBD2 identical over 7 bases. CDR1 LNHNV and CDR2 YYDKDF come from the germline V gene (reference sequence). The J segment lost 7 bases and the V segment lost 0 bases, leaving 6 bases of the junction unmatched. The CDR3 totals 14 residues. CDR3 sequence: CATSRDNGEGEQYF. DNA of the CDR3: TGTGCCACCAGCAGAGATAACGGGGAGGGGGAGCAGTACTTC.

The chain links TRBV6-5 to TRBJ1-5; the D is unclear. Trimming removed 3 bases from V and 6 bases from J, with 15 bases in between. CDR1 and CDR2 (germline): MNHEY, SVGAGI. The CDR3 is made up of 15 amino acids. This CDR3 is CASSYQASRGQPQHF. CDR3 sequence (DNA): TGTGCCAGCAGTTATCAGGCCTCCCGGGGTCAGCCCCAGCATTTT.

This clonotype turned up a few times. The rearrangement links TRBV27 to TRBJ2-5, with D possibly matching TRBD2 (7 bases). V was clipped by 5 bases and J by 5 bases, with 27 bases between them. This CDR3 has 18 residues. Germline V gene data show CDR1 as MNHEY and CDR2 as SMNVEV (reference sequence). The chain's CDR3 is CASSPKGGFELSKETQYF. CDR3 sequence (DNA): TGTGCCAGCAGTCCGAAGGGGGGGTTCGAGCTCAGTAAGGAGACCCAGTACTTC.

The chain links TRBV6-1 to TRBJ1-1; a possible D gene is TRBD1 (5 bases). Germline CDR1 is MNHNS and CDR2 is SASEGT. CDR3 length: 16 amino acids. The ends were cut back, 2 bases at V and 4 bases at J, with 17 bases in the middle. CDR3 sequence (DNA): TGTGCCAGCAGTGAACAGGGACGCCCGGGAGTCACTGAAGCTTTCTTT. Translation gives CASSEQGRPGVTEAFF.